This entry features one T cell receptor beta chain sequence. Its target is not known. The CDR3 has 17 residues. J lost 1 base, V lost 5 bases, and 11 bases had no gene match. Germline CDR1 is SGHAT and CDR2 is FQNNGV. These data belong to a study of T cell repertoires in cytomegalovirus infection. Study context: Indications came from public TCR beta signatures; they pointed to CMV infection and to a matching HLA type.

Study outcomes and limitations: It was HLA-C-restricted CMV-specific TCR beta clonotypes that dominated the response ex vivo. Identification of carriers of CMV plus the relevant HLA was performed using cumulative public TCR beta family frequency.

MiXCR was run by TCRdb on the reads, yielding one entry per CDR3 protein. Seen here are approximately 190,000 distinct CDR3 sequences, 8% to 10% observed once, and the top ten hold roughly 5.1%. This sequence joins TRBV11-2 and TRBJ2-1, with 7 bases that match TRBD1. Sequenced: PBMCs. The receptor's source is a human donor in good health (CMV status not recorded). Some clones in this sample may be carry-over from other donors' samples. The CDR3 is CASSARQGRWSYNEQFF. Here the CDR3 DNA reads TGTGCCAGCAGCGCCCGACAGGGCAGATGGTCCTACAATGAGCAGTTCTTC.